Following are 28 T cell receptor beta chains from one sample sequenced in a study of a mutant IDH1 vaccine in newly diagnosed glioma. The sample's time point: baseline, week 1 (first vaccination visit). Treatment defined: pre-vaccination baseline after standard-of-care therapy. Repertoires were generated with immunoSEQ multiplex PCR, while TCRdb's copy carries only in-frame clones and drops some. Among approximately 70,000 clones listed, less than 85% were seen once. This material consisted of PBMCs, taken from a glioma patient treated with radiotherapy, temozolomide or both. The receptors derive from a man between 45 and 60 years old with glioma.

The chain joins TRBV7-2 to TRBJ2-7, with 9 bases that match TRBD1. J lost 6 bases, V lost 5 bases, and 5 bases had no gene match. Germline V gene lookup returns CDR1 SGHTA and CDR2 FQGNSA. The CDR3 is 13 amino acids. The CDR3 region has the DNA TGTGCCAGCAGCAGCCGGGACAGGGTCGAGCAGTACTTC. Translated, it gives CASSSRDRVEQYF.

The chain couples TRBV30 to TRBJ1-3; 8 positions agree with TRBD1. CDR1 is GTSNPN and CDR2 is SVGIG in the germline V gene (reference sequence). The CDR3 spans 15 residues. The V gene end was trimmed by 5 bases and the J gene end by 2 bases; junction bases not matched to a gene: 8. The CDR3 spells CAWVRDRTTGNTIYF. In nucleotides, the CDR3 is TGTGCCTGGGTCCGGGACAGGACCACTGGAAACACCATATATTTT. Together with reference TRBV30 and TRBJ1-3, the CDR3 gives the full variable domain: SQTIHQWPATLVQPVGSPLSLECTVEGTSNPNLYWYRQAAGRGLQLLFYSVGIGQISSEVPQNLSASRPQDRQFILSSKKLLLSDSGFYLCAWVRDRTTGNTIYFGEGSWLTVV.

The chain carries TRBV29-1 and TRBJ1-2; D remains ambiguous. Deletions cut 0 bases from V and 8 bases from J, with 13 bases between. Germline V gene lookup returns CDR1 SQVTM and CDR2 ANQGSEA. This CDR3 is 13 amino acids long. The CDR3 is CSVEEVPGRGYTF. The CDR3 DNA sequence: TGCAGCGTTGAAGAGGTCCCTGGGAGGGGCTACACCTTC.

This clone was picked up a small number of times. This chain uses TRBV2 with TRBJ1-2, with D unresolved. Trimming stripped 11 bases from V and 4 bases from J, with 17 bases between. The CDR3 is 13 residues long. Germline CDR1 is SNHLY and CDR2 is FYNNEI. The CDR3 DNA reads TGTGCCTCGAACCCAGAGGGTCCCTATGGCTACACCTTC. It yields the protein CASNPEGPYGYTF.

This clone was found a few times. The chain employs TRBV28 and TRBJ1-5; perhaps TRBD1 as D (5 bases). This CDR3 comprises 15 residues. Germline values: CDR1 MDHEN, CDR2 SYDVKM. Trimming pared 6 bases from V and 3 bases from J, leaving 15 bases between. The CDR3 coding sequence is TGTGCCAGCAGAGGAGCCGACAGAACCAATCAGCCCCAGCATTTT. Protein: CASRGADRTNQPQHF.

The rearrangement joins TRBV6-1 to TRBJ1-2; D is unresolved. V was shortened by 3 bases and J by 0 bases, with 14 bases between the two germline ends. Germline V gene sequence: CDR1 MNHNS, CDR2 SASEGT. The CDR3 is made up of 16 amino acids. The CDR3 loop is CASSDPASGANYGYTF. The CDR3 nucleotides are TGTGCCAGCAGTGACCCTGCCAGCGGCGCTAACTATGGCTACACCTTC.

The table lists this clone with a count of one. The chain employs TRBV5-1 and TRBJ1-1; tentatively, D is TRBD1 (6 bases). The CDR3 covers 16 residues. V was pared by 1 base and J by 7 bases, with 20 bases between. Germline CDR1 and CDR2: SGHRS and YFSETQ. CDR3 residues: CASSLSQGQLRGEAFF. The CDR3 DNA reads as TGCGCCAGCAGCTTGTCTCAAGGACAGCTCAGGGGTGAAGCTTTCTTT.

The V call is TRBV19, the J call TRBJ1-5, with TRBD1 as a possible D gene (5 bases). The V gene's germline CDR1 is LNHDA and CDR2 SQIVND (reference sequence). CDR3 length equals 15 residues. Trimming shortened V by 3 bases and J by 0 bases, and 9 bases separated the two germline ends. The CDR3 DNA reads TGTGCCAGTAGTATGGGGCGGCCTAGCAATCAGCCCCAGCATTTT. Translating gives CASSMGRPSNQPQHF.

The V gene is TRBV5-5, the J gene TRBJ2-7, with a tentative D call TRBD2 (6 bases). CDR3 length: 14 amino acids. The germline gives CDR1 SGHKS, CDR2 YYEKEE (reference sequence). Deletions cut 0 bases from V and 4 bases from J, with 11 bases between. The CDR3 DNA reads TGTGCCAGCAGCTTGGGGGGGGTAGCGTACGAGCAGTACTTC. This codes for CASSLGGVAYEQYF.

V is TRBV14 and J is TRBJ2-1; D call uncertain. The CDR3 loop spans 15 amino acids. Germline V CDR1 and CDR2: SGHDN, FVKESK. V lost 1 base to trimming and J lost 3 bases, with 10 bases between them. The CDR3 protein is CASSQASDLYNEQFF. In DNA, the CDR3 is TGTGCCAGCAGCCAAGCTAGTGACCTCTACAATGAGCAGTTCTTC.

The chain recombines TRBV2 with TRBJ1-1, with a possible D match to TRBD1 (5 bases). This CDR3 is built from 11 residues. CDR1 and CDR2 (germline): SNHLY, FYNNEI. Trimming pared 8 bases from V and 3 bases from J, leaving 7 bases between. Here the CDR3 reads CASGGDTEAFF. Here the CDR3 DNA reads TGTGCCAGCGGGGGGGACACTGAAGCTTTCTTT.

The chain couples TRBV2 to TRBJ2-7, with a possible D match to TRBD2 (6 bases). Trimming shortened V by 4 bases and J by 3 bases, and 7 bases separated the two germline ends. This CDR3 is built from 12 residues. Germline V lookup: CDR1 SNHLY, CDR2 FYNNEI. CDR3 loop: CASSADYYEQYF. Written as DNA, the CDR3 is TGTGCCAGCAGTGCGGACTACTACGAGCAGTACTTC.

The rearrangement uses TRBV19 and TRBJ1-2; 7 bases map to TRBD1. The V gene's germline CDR1 is LNHDA and CDR2 SQIVND (reference sequence). There are 13 residues in the CDR3. The ends lost 11 bases at V and 5 bases at J; junction bases unmatched: 11. The CDR3 is CASRAGTDYGYTF. As DNA, the CDR3 is TGTGCCTCCAGAGCCGGGACAGATTATGGCTACACCTTC. Full variable domain (remainder filled in from reference TRBV19 and TRBJ1-2): DGGITQSPKYLFRKEGQNVTLSCEQNLNHDAMYWYRQDPGQGLRLIYYSQIVNDFQKGDIAEGYSVSREKKESFPLTVTSAQKNPTAFYLCASRAGTDYGYTFGSGTRLTVV.

For the CDR3, the DNA is TGTGCCAGCTCACCATGGGGGGAAACCTACGAGCAGTACTTC. Encoded protein: CASSPWGETYEQYF. This chain links TRBV18 with TRBJ2-7; weak D call: TRBD2 (6 bases). V was cut by 2 bases and J by 2 bases, with 10 bases left in between. The CDR3 runs to 14 residues. Germline V gives CDR1 KGHSH, CDR2 LQKENI.

The chain recombines TRBV29-1 with TRBJ2-2; TRBD1 aligns across 7 bases. Germline V CDR1 and CDR2: SQVTM, ANQGSEA. The CDR3 spans 14 residues. Losses at the gene ends were 7 bases for V and 5 bases for J; bases not matched to a gene: 10. The CDR3 DNA is TGCAGCGGGAGTCGGGACAGCTCTACCGGGGAGCTGTTTTTT. Its protein product is CSGSRDSSTGELFF.

The chain employs TRBV4-1 and TRBJ1-5; D is unresolved. The germline V gene encodes CDR1 MGHRA and CDR2 YSYEKL. Trimming shortened V by 2 bases and J by 1 base, and 15 bases separated the two germline ends. The length of the CDR3 is 17 residues. The CDR3 DNA is TGCGCCAGCAGCCAAAGGATTAGTACGGGAAGCAATCAGCCCCAGCATTTT. It codes for CASSQRISTGSNQPQHF.

This chain joins TRBV5-4 and TRBJ2-1; D unclear. Trimming left V 0 bases short and J 5 bases short, with 6 bases between. Germline assignment: CDR1 SGHNT and CDR2 YYREEE (reference sequence). This CDR3 has 13 residues. The CDR3 DNA reads TGTGCCAGCAGCTTGGTTAGGGACAATGAGCAGTTCTTC. This sequence encodes CASSLVRDNEQFF.

The rearrangement uses TRBV7-8 and TRBJ2-5; 11 bases line up with TRBD2. Per the germline V gene, CDR1 is SGHVS and CDR2 is FQNEAQ. This CDR3 spans 17 amino acids. Unmatched junction bases numbered 10, after V lost 2 bases and J lost 5 bases. In nucleotides, the CDR3 is TGTGCCAGCAGCTTATGGGGTAGCGGGGGGGCCGGGGAGACCCAGTACTTC. It encodes CASSLWGSGGAGETQYF.

This clone was picked up one time. V gene TRBV2 combines with J gene TRBJ1-3; D is ambiguous. Looked up from germline, CDR1 is SNHLY and CDR2 is FYNNEI. The V gene lost 10 bases and the J gene lost 0 bases, with 13 bases spanning the gap. The CDR3 runs 14 residues. The CDR3 region is CATFNPISGNTIYF. CDR3 in DNA: TGTGCCACCTTTAACCCAATCTCTGGAAACACCATATATTTT.

The V and J genes are TRBV29-1 and TRBJ2-5; D is possibly TRBD2 (6 bases). Germline V gives CDR1 SQVTM, CDR2 ANQGSEA. V was clipped by 5 bases and J by 5 bases, with 12 bases between them. The CDR3 runs to 12 residues. The CDR3 is CSVNGGAETQYF. The CDR3 coding sequence is TGCAGCGTTAACGGCGGGGCCGAGACCCAGTACTTC.

The rearrangement links TRBV6-6 to TRBJ2-5; 10 bases map to TRBD2. The CDR3 spans 15 residues. Germline V gives CDR1 MNHNY, CDR2 SVGAGI (reference sequence). J gave up 5 bases and V 6 bases, and 9 bases lay outside the gene matches. The CDR3 DNA is TGTGCCAGCAGGCGGGAGCGGGGGGGGCGGGAGACCCAGTACTTC. Translating gives CASRRERGGRETQYF.

V gene TRBV7-8 combines with J gene TRBJ2-7, with D possibly being TRBD1 (5 bases). This CDR3 is built from 17 residues. The germline V and J ends were trimmed by 0 bases and 2 bases, with 17 bases remaining between them. CDR1 is SGHVS and CDR2 is FQNEAQ in the germline V gene. The DNA of the CDR3 is TGTGCCAGCAGCTTAGCGCCGTTACAGGATCAAGCCTACGAGCAGTACTTC. Its translation: CASSLAPLQDQAYEQYF.

V usage is TRBV15 and J usage is TRBJ2-6; 8 bases agree with TRBD1. The ends lost 1 base at V and 3 bases at J; junction bases unmatched: 5. Germline CDR1 reads LNHNV; CDR2 reads YYDKDF (reference sequence). The CDR3 runs to 17 residues. CDR3 amino acids: CATSRVQGADGANVLTF. DNA of the CDR3: TGTGCCACCAGCAGAGTTCAGGGGGCGGATGGGGCCAACGTCCTGACTTTC.

The rearrangement links TRBV14 to TRBJ2-7; the D is unclear. In germline, CDR1 is SGHDN, CDR2 FVKESK. V shed 0 bases and J shed 9 bases, with 12 bases lying between them. This CDR3 spans 13 amino acids. The CDR3 DNA is TGTGCCAGCAGCCAAGATCGCCAAGCCGGGCAGTACTTC. Its translation is CASSQDRQAGQYF.

J is TRBJ1-2 and V is TRBV6-1, with TRBD1 matching 11 bases. J lost 4 bases, V lost 4 bases, and 5 bases had no gene match. CDR3 size: 15 residues. Germline values: CDR1 MNHNS, CDR2 SASEGT. CDR3 in DNA: TGTGCCAGCAGTGTTGGACAGGGGGCTGTCTATGGCTACACCTTC. Residues: CASSVGQGAVYGYTF.

The chain joins TRBV5-4 to TRBJ1-1, with TRBD1 matching over 7 bases. J lost 6 bases, V lost 5 bases, and 4 bases had no gene match. The CDR3 is 12 residues long. CDR1 is SGHNT and CDR2 is YYREEE in the germline V gene (reference sequence). CDR3: CASRTGQSEAFF. CDR3 sequence (DNA): TGTGCCAGCAGGACAGGGCAATCTGAAGCTTTCTTT.

The chain joins TRBV9 to TRBJ1-4, with D perhaps TRBD1 (5 bases). The CDR3 is made up of 16 amino acids. The germline CDR1 and CDR2 sequences are SGDLS and YYNGEE. V was trimmed by 3 bases and J by 8 bases, leaving 20 bases between them. CDR3 nucleotides: TGTGCCAGCAGCGCTGACTACGGAGGGGAAGGAGAAAAACTGTTTTTT. This gives the protein CASSADYGGEGEKLFF.

This chain links TRBV30 with TRBJ1-1; 7 bases fit TRBD1. Trimming removed 3 bases from V and 10 bases from J; junction bases left unmatched: 17. The CDR3 contains 15 residues. Germline CDR1 GTSNPN, CDR2 SVGIG (reference sequence). CDR3 sequence (DNA): TGTGCCTGGAGACTAGGGGACAGAGGACGGTCTGCAGCTTTCTTT. Its protein is CAWRLGDRGRSAAFF.